These T cell receptor beta chains were read from a single sample in a study of blood T cell repertoires in COVID-19. Using immunoSEQ multiplex PCR, the repertoire was profiled, and TCRdb retains in-frame clones only, with some absent. The table has roughly 70,000 clones, about 88% seen once; the top ten hold around 2.8%. What was sequenced was peripheral blood. Receptors were obtained from a man in his 70s with active or convalescent COVID-19. CDR3s include the opening cysteine and the closing phenylalanine or tryptophan. The order of the fields is CDR3 protein, CDR3 DNA, J gene, clone size, D gene, V gene. A D gene is named only where the DNA matches it firmly. For some rows the clone size is stated as once, few or many, or as a class when expanded; others skip it.

CDR3aa: CASSAGDRAFATNEKLFF; CDR3nt: TGCGCCAGCAGCGCCGGGGACAGGGCTTTTGCAACTAATGAAAAACTGTTTTTT; j_gene: TRBJ1-4; abundance: -; d_gene: TRBD1; v_gene: TRBV5-1
CDR3aa: CASSSTLNTEAFF; CDR3nt: TGTGCCAGCAGTTCAACACTGAACACTGAAGCTTTCTTT; j_gene: TRBJ1-1; abundance: -; d_gene: -; v_gene: TRBV6-5
CDR3aa: CASSYRVGRDTEAFF; CDR3nt: TGTGCCAGCAGTTACAGGGTGGGCAGGGACACTGAAGCTTTCTTT; j_gene: TRBJ1-1; abundance: -; d_gene: -; v_gene: TRBV6-5
CDR3aa: CASSYTEEQYF; CDR3nt: TGTGCCAGCAGTTATACAGAGGAGCAGTACTTC; j_gene: TRBJ2-7; abundance: -; d_gene: -; v_gene: TRBV12-3/TRBV12-4
CDR3aa: CASSIGTGEMNTEAFF; CDR3nt: TGTGCCAGTAGTATAGGGACAGGAGAGATGAACACTGAAGCTTTCTTT; j_gene: TRBJ1-1; abundance: once; d_gene: TRBD1; v_gene: TRBV19
CDR3aa: CASRPVGVYNSPLHF; CDR3nt: TGTGCCAGCAGACCAGTCGGGGTATATAATTCACCCCTCCACTTT; j_gene: TRBJ1-6; abundance: -; d_gene: -; v_gene: TRBV6-5
CDR3aa: CASSPEHGGYTF; CDR3nt: TGTGCCAGCAGCCCAGAACATGGTGGCTACACCTTC; j_gene: TRBJ1-2; abundance: -; d_gene: -; v_gene: TRBV2
CDR3aa: CASSPPGLSGNTIYF; CDR3nt: TGTGCCAGCAGTCCCCCGGGACTCTCTGGAAACACCATATATTTT; j_gene: TRBJ1-3; abundance: once; d_gene: -; v_gene: TRBV6-2/TRBV6-3
CDR3aa: CASKFTGFNYGYTF; CDR3nt: TGTGCCAGCAAATTCACAGGGTTTAACTATGGCTACACCTTC; j_gene: TRBJ1-2; abundance: once; d_gene: -; v_gene: TRBV13
CDR3aa: CASSTTGGISPLHF; CDR3nt: TGTGCCAGCAGCACGACAGGGGGAATTTCACCCCTCCACTTT; j_gene: TRBJ1-6; abundance: -; d_gene: TRBD1; v_gene: TRBV6-2/TRBV6-3
CDR3aa: CASSPYSGASTDTQYF; CDR3nt: TGCGCCAGCAGCCCCTATAGCGGGGCGAGCACAGATACGCAGTATTTT; j_gene: TRBJ2-3; abundance: -; d_gene: TRBD2; v_gene: TRBV4-1
CDR3aa: CASAAQGGYGYTF; CDR3nt: TGTGCCAGTGCGGCTCAGGGGGGTTATGGCTACACCTTC; j_gene: TRBJ1-2; abundance: few; d_gene: TRBD1; v_gene: TRBV19
CDR3aa: CASSLDYYNEQFF; CDR3nt: TGTGCCAGCAGTCTAGACTATTACAATGAGCAGTTCTTC; j_gene: TRBJ2-1; abundance: -; d_gene: -; v_gene: TRBV2
CDR3aa: CASSSRTGAEQYF; CDR3nt: TGCGCCAGCAGCTCCAGGACAGGGGCCGAGCAGTACTTC; j_gene: TRBJ2-7; abundance: -; d_gene: TRBD1; v_gene: TRBV5-1
CDR3aa: CASSPRGDTEAFF; CDR3nt: TGTGCCAGCTCACCACGGGGAGACACTGAAGCTTTCTTT; j_gene: TRBJ1-1; abundance: -; d_gene: -; v_gene: TRBV18
CDR3aa: CATSEGQGAIDEKLFF; CDR3nt: TGTGCCACCAGTGAGGGACAGGGGGCAATAGATGAAAAACTGTTTTTT; j_gene: TRBJ1-4; abundance: -; d_gene: TRBD1; v_gene: TRBV24-1
CDR3aa: CASLIGTRGETQYF; CDR3nt: TGTGCCTCCTTAATAGGGACTAGGGGTGAGACCCAGTACTTC; j_gene: TRBJ2-5; abundance: -; d_gene: TRBD2; v_gene: TRBV30
CDR3aa: CASSLTTYEQYF; CDR3nt: TGTGCCAGCAGCCTGACTACTTACGAGCAGTACTTC; j_gene: TRBJ2-7; abundance: -; d_gene: -; v_gene: TRBV7-8
CDR3aa: CASSWGPEGAFF; CDR3nt: TGTGCCAGCAGCTGGGGTCCCGAGGGAGCTTTCTTT; j_gene: TRBJ1-1; abundance: -; d_gene: -; v_gene: TRBV5-5
CDR3aa: CASSPLVRYNQPQHF; CDR3nt: TGTGCCAGCAGTCCCCTTGTCAGGTACAATCAGCCCCAGCATTTT; j_gene: TRBJ1-5; abundance: -; d_gene: -; v_gene: TRBV27
CDR3aa: CASSVTGGGLGELFF; CDR3nt: TGCGCCAGCAGCGTTACAGGGGGAGGCCTCGGGGAGCTGTTTTTT; j_gene: TRBJ2-2; abundance: -; d_gene: TRBD1; v_gene: TRBV5-1
CDR3aa: CASSIPGVNRAQHF; CDR3nt: TGTGCCAGTAGTATACCGGGGGTGAACCGAGCCCAGCATTTT; j_gene: TRBJ1-5; abundance: -; d_gene: -; v_gene: TRBV19
CDR3aa: CASSLGGAGELFF; CDR3nt: TGTGCCAGCAGCTTAGGGGGAGCCGGGGAGCTGTTTTTT; j_gene: TRBJ2-2; abundance: -; d_gene: -; v_gene: TRBV11-2
CDR3aa: CASSLGLAGQGLEQYF; CDR3nt: TGTGCCAGCAGCTTGGGACTAGCGGGACAGGGCCTCGAGCAGTACTTC; j_gene: TRBJ2-7; abundance: -; d_gene: TRBD2; v_gene: TRBV7-8
CDR3aa: CASSIGARQSNQPQHF; CDR3nt: TGTGCCAGTAGTATAGGAGCTAGACAGAGCAATCAGCCCCAGCATTTT; j_gene: TRBJ1-5; abundance: -; d_gene: -; v_gene: TRBV19
CDR3aa: CASSLDRSVREQYF; CDR3nt: TGTGCCAGCAGCTTGGATAGGTCGGTCAGGGAGCAGTACTTC; j_gene: TRBJ2-7; abundance: -; d_gene: -; v_gene: TRBV5-4
CDR3aa: CSASLRNPGLRNNEQFF; CDR3nt: TGCAGTGCTAGTCTACGCAACCCGGGACTACGAAATAATGAGCAGTTCTTC; j_gene: TRBJ2-1; abundance: once; d_gene: TRBD2; v_gene: TRBV20-1
CDR3aa: CASSLSTSGVIEKDTQYF; CDR3nt: TGTGCCAGCAGCTTATCAACTAGCGGGGTGATCGAGAAAGATACGCAGTATTTT; j_gene: TRBJ2-3; abundance: -; d_gene: TRBD2; v_gene: TRBV11-2
CDR3aa: CASSQPPPGARYGYTF; CDR3nt: TGCGCCAGCAGTCAACCCCCCCCAGGGGCGCGCTATGGCTACACCTTC; j_gene: TRBJ1-2; abundance: -; d_gene: -; v_gene: TRBV23-1
CDR3aa: CAWRSSSGPQHF; CDR3nt: TGTGCCTGGAGGTCGTCCTCGGGGCCCCAGCATTTT; j_gene: TRBJ1-5; abundance: -; d_gene: -; v_gene: TRBV30
CDR3aa: CASGNPRDFQKSSGNTIYF; CDR3nt: TGTGCCAGTGGAAACCCGCGGGACTTTCAGAAGAGCTCTGGAAACACCATATATTTT; j_gene: TRBJ1-3; abundance: -; d_gene: -; v_gene: TRBV19
CDR3aa: CASSLTSGNTEAFF; CDR3nt: TGCGCCAGCAGCCTAACCTCAGGGAACACTGAAGCTTTCTTT; j_gene: TRBJ1-1; abundance: -; d_gene: -; v_gene: TRBV5-1
CDR3aa: CSVGGDTQYF; CDR3nt: TGCAGCGTTGGAGGGGATACGCAGTATTTT; j_gene: TRBJ2-3; abundance: -; d_gene: -; v_gene: TRBV29-1